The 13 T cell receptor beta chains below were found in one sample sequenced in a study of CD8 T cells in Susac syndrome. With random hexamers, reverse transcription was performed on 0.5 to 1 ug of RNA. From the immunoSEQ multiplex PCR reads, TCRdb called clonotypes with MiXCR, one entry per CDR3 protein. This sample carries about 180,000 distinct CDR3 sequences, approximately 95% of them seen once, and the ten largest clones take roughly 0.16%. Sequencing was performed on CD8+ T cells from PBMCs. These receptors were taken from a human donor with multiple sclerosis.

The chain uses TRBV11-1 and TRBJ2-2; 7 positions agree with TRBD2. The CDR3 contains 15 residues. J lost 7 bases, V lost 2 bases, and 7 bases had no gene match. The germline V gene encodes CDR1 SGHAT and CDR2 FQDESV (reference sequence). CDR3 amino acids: CASSLRGGYGGELFF. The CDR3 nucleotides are TGTGCCAGCAGCTTACGGGGAGGGTACGGCGGGGAGCTGTTTTTT.

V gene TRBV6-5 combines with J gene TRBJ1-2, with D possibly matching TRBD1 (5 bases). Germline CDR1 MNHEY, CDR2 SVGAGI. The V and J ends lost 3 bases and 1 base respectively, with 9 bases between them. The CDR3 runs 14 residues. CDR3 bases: TGTGCCAGCAGTTATAACAGGATTAACTATGGCTACACCTTC. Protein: CASSYNRINYGYTF.

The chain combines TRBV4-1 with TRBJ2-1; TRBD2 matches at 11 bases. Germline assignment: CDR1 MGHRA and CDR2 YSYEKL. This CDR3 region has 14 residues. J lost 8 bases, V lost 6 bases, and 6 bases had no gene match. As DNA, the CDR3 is TGCGCCAGCAGATCTACTAGCGGGAGCGATGAGCAGTTCTTC. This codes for CASRSTSGSDEQFF.

The CDR3 DNA reads TGTGCCAGCAGCATGACAGGAACCTACGAGCAGTACTTC. Protein: CASSMTGTYEQYF. This chain links TRBV11-1 with TRBJ2-7; a weak D match, TRBD1 (6 bases). Looked up from germline, CDR1 is SGHAT and CDR2 is FQDESV (reference sequence). The CDR3 contains 13 residues. V lost 5 bases to trimming and J lost 2 bases, with 10 bases between them.

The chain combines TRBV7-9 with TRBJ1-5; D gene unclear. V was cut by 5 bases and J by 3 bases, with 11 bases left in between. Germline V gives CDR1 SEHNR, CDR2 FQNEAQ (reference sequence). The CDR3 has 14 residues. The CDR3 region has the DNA TGTGCCAGCAGCCCCGGAGGTTACAATCAGCCCCAGCATTTT. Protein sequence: CASSPGGYNQPQHF.

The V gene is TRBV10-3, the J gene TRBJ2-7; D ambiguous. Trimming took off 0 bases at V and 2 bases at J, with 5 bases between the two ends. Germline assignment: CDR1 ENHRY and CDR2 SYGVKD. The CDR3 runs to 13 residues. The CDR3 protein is CAISESHTYEQYF. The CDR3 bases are TGTGCCATCAGTGAGTCTCACACCTACGAGCAGTACTTC.

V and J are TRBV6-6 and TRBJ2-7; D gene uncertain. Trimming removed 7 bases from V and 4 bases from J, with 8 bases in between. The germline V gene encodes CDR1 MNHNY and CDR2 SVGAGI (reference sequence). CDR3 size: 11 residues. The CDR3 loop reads CASTDLYEQYF. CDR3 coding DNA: TGTGCCAGCACCGACCTGTACGAGCAGTACTTC.

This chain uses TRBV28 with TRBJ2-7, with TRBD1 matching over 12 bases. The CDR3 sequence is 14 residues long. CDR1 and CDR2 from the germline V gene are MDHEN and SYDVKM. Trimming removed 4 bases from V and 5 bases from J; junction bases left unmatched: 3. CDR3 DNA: TGTGCCAGCAGTTGGGACAGGGGGCAACACGAGCAGTACTTC. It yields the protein CASSWDRGQHEQYF.

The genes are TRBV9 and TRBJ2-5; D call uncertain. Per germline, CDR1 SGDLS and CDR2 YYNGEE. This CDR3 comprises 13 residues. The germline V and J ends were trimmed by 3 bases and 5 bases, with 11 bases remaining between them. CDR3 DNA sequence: TGTGCCAGCAGCGGACCTGGGGTCGAGACCCAGTACTTC. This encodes CASSGPGVETQYF.

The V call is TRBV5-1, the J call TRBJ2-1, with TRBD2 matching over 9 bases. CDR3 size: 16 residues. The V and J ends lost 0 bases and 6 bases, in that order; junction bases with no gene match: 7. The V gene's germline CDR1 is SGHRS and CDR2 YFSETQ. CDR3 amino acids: CASSLVRGRAINEQFF. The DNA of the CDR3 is TGCGCCAGCAGCTTGGTTCGCGGGAGGGCCATCAATGAGCAGTTCTTC.

The CDR3 nucleotides read TGTGCCAGCATCTTTGGTGGGACAGTAAACACTGAAGCTTTCTTT. Translating it yields CASIFGGTVNTEAFF. This sequence joins TRBV2 and TRBJ1-1; TRBD1 aligns across 7 bases. The V gene's germline CDR1 is SNHLY and CDR2 FYNNEI. This CDR3 contains 15 residues. The V and J ends lost 7 bases and 2 bases, in that order; junction bases with no gene match: 10.

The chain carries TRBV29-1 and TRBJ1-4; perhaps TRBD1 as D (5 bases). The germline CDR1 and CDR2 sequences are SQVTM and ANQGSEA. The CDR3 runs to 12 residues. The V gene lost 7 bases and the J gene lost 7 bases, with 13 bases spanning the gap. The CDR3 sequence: CSGGESPEKLFF. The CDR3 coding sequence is TGCAGCGGGGGGGAGTCACCTGAAAAACTGTTTTTT.

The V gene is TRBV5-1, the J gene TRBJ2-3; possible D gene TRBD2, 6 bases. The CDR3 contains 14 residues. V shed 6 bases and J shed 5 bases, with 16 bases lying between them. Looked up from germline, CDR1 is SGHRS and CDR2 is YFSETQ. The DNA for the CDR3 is TGCGCCAGCAAGGGTAGCGGCACTTTAGATACGCAGTATTTT. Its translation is CASKGSGTLDTQYF.